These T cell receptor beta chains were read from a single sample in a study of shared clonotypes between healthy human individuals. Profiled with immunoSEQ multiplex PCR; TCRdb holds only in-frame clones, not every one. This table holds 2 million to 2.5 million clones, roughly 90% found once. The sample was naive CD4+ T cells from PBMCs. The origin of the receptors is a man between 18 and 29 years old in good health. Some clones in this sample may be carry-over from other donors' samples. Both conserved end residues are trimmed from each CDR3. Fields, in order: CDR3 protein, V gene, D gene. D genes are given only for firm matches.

ASSKPRTSSYYEQY | TRBV21-1 | NA
ASSPRDRDGYT | TRBV18 | TRBD1
ASRTGPYEQY | TRBV28 | NA
SVVRDRGNGYT | TRBV29-1 | TRBD1
ASSESAGNQETQY | TRBV6-1 | NA
ASSYRTSGRGGEQY | TRBV27 | TRBD2
ASVRYNEQF | TRBV2 | NA
ASSPDGGGRGKTQY | TRBV5-1 | TRBD2
ASSPDIGYGYT | TRBV6-5 | NA
ASSPGTGRAGYT | TRBV5-4 | TRBD1
ASSLVGAGTGELF | TRBV5-1 | NA
ASKRTDVRLDGYT | TRBV6-1 | NA
ASSLSRTGAVGGYT | TRBV27 | TRBD1
ATSREAQGEAF | TRBV15 | NA
ASTPTGFSYEQY | TRBV5-1 | NA
ASSLIWTGGPYEQF | TRBV5-1 | TRBD2
SSKRDLNTEAF | TRBV29-1 | NA